This T cell receptor beta chain was recovered during a study of preoperative IRX-2 immunotherapy in early breast cancer. Specified treatment: preoperative locoregional IRX-2 cytokine immunotherapy. Samples came from a phase Ib trial of preoperative locoregional IRX-2 cytokine immunotherapy. Profiling relied on immunoSEQ multiplex PCR, and the TCRdb table lists in-frame clones only, not all of them. The sample includes about 43,000 clones, just under 95% of them seen just once. This CDR3 contains 16 residues. The ends were cut back, 4 bases at V and 2 bases at J, with 18 bases in the middle. CDR1 is SGHAT and CDR2 is FQNNGV in the germline V gene.

Sequencing used tumor tissue, obtained after IRX-2 immunotherapy. The V and J genes are TRBV11-2 and TRBJ2-7, with D possibly being TRBD2 (6 bases). The TCR originated in a human donor with breast cancer. The CDR3 loop is CASSSLRRGEAYEQYF. Here the CDR3 DNA reads TGTGCCAGCAGCTCCCTAAGGCGGGGTGAAGCCTACGAGCAGTACTTC.